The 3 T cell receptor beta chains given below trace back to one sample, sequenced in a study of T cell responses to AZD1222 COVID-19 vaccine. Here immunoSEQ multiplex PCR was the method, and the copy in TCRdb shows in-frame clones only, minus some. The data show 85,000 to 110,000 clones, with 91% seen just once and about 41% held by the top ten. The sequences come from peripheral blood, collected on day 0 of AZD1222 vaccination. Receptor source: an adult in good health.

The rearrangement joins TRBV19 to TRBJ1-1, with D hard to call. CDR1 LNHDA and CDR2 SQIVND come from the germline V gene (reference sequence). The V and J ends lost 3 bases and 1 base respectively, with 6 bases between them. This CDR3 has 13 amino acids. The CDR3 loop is CASSIDTNTEAFF. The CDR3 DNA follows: TGTGCCAGTAGTATTGACACGAACACTGAAGCTTTCTTT.

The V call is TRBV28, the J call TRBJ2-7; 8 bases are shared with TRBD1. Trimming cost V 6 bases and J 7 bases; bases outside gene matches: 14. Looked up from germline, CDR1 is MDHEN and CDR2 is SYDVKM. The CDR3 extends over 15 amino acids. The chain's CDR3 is CASRSPGQGAWEQYF. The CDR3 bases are TGTGCCAGCAGATCTCCAGGACAGGGAGCTTGGGAGCAGTACTTC.

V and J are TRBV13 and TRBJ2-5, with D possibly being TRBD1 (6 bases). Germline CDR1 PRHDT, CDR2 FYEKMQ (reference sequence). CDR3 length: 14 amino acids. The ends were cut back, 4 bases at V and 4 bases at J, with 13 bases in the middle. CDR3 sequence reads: CASSSEQGRETQYF. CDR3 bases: TGTGCCAGCAGCTCGGAGCAGGGGCGAGAGACCCAGTACTTC.